The rows below give T cell receptor beta chains drawn from one sample of a study of T-cell memory formation after mild COVID-19. From the 5' RACE reads, TCRdb called clonotypes with MiXCR, one entry per CDR3 protein. The sample has over 150,000 distinct CDR3 sequences, 10% to 15% seen once. What was sequenced was PBMCs or a T cell subset sorted from them (not recorded which). The receptors were sampled from a man aged 18 to 29 who had mild COVID-19 (a few samples of this study predate the infection). Cell type and time point are not known. Each CDR3 is given with its conserved first and last residue. The order of the fields is D gene, clone size, J gene, V gene, CDR3 DNA, CDR3 protein. The D gene is left open where the match is weak. Rows give clone size only sometimes, using once, few, many, or a class for an expanded clone.

d_call: TRBD1
clone_size: few
j_call: TRBJ1-1
v_call: TRBV3-1
cdr3_nt: TGTGCCAGCAGCACGTCAGGACAGGGAAGCGTGAACACTGAAGCTTTCTTT
cdr3_aa: CASSTSGQGSVNTEAFF

d_call: -
clone_size: -
j_call: TRBJ1-5
v_call: TRBV20-1
cdr3_nt: TGCAGTGCTAGAGATGGTCGGTTAAATCAGCCCCAGCATTTT
cdr3_aa: CSARDGRLNQPQHF

d_call: -
clone_size: few
j_call: TRBJ2-3
v_call: TRBV4-3
cdr3_nt: TGCGCCAGCAGCCGCTCGGGGGCACAAGATACGCAGTATTTT
cdr3_aa: CASSRSGAQDTQYF

d_call: TRBD1
clone_size: -
j_call: TRBJ1-1
v_call: TRBV4-3
cdr3_nt: TGCGCCAGCAGCCCACTGGTTCAGGGGGGGACTGAAGCTTTCTTT
cdr3_aa: CASSPLVQGGTEAFF

d_call: -
clone_size: few
j_call: TRBJ2-1
v_call: TRBV12-3/TRBV12-4
cdr3_nt: TGTGCCAGCAGTTGGACCCCCCAGGGGATATACAATGAGCAGTTCTTC
cdr3_aa: CASSWTPQGIYNEQFF

d_call: -
clone_size: few
j_call: TRBJ1-1
v_call: TRBV11-2
cdr3_nt: TGTGCCAGCAGCCTAGCAACCGGGACCCTGAACACTGAAGCTTTCTTT
cdr3_aa: CASSLATGTLNTEAFF

d_call: TRBD1
clone_size: -
j_call: TRBJ1-2
v_call: TRBV7-3
cdr3_nt: TGTGCCAGCAGCTCAGGGACAGGGTTGGGTGGCTACACCTTC
cdr3_aa: CASSSGTGLGGYTF

d_call: -
clone_size: -
j_call: TRBJ1-4
v_call: TRBV2
cdr3_nt: TGTGCCAGCAGCTATACTCCCCTTTTTGGGGAAAAACTGTTTTTT
cdr3_aa: CASSYTPLFGEKLFF

d_call: -
clone_size: -
j_call: TRBJ2-1
v_call: TRBV6-5
cdr3_nt: TGTGCCAGCAGTTACCGTAGCTCCTACAATGAGCAGTTCTTC
cdr3_aa: CASSYRSSYNEQFF

d_call: TRBD2
clone_size: -
j_call: TRBJ2-7
v_call: TRBV5-1
cdr3_nt: TGCGCCAGCAGCTTCGGGACTAGTTCCTACGAGCAGTACTTC
cdr3_aa: CASSFGTSSYEQYF

d_call: -
clone_size: few
j_call: TRBJ1-5
v_call: TRBV6-5
cdr3_nt: TGTGCCAGCAGTTACCCAAGGACTTCAGGCCAGCCCCAGCATTTT
cdr3_aa: CASSYPRTSGQPQHF

d_call: -
clone_size: -
j_call: TRBJ1-4
v_call: TRBV7-9
cdr3_nt: TGTGCCAGCAGCGGGCGGCTTGACCCAACTAATGAAAAACTGTTTTTT
cdr3_aa: CASSGRLDPTNEKLFF

d_call: -
clone_size: -
j_call: TRBJ2-3
v_call: TRBV4-3
cdr3_nt: TGCGCCAGCAGCCAAGGAGTGGGCACAGATACGCAGTATTTT
cdr3_aa: CASSQGVGTDTQYF

d_call: -
clone_size: -
j_call: TRBJ2-1
v_call: TRBV12-3/TRBV12-4
cdr3_nt: TGTGCCAGCAGTTCTGATCGGGGGTACAATGAGCAGTTCTTC
cdr3_aa: CASSSDRGYNEQFF

d_call: TRBD1
clone_size: few
j_call: TRBJ1-3
v_call: TRBV3-1
cdr3_nt: TGTGCCAGCAGCCAGACAGGGGCTGGAAACACCATATATTTT
cdr3_aa: CASSQTGAGNTIYF

d_call: -
clone_size: -
j_call: TRBJ2-3
v_call: TRBV5-1
cdr3_nt: TGCGCCAGCAGCCTTATCACAGATACGCAGTATTTT
cdr3_aa: CASSLITDTQYF

d_call: -
clone_size: -
j_call: TRBJ2-5
v_call: TRBV7-9
cdr3_nt: TGTGCCGTAGGACGGCAGGGCCCTCAAGAGACCCAGTACTTC
cdr3_aa: CAVGRQGPQETQYF

d_call: -
clone_size: few
j_call: TRBJ2-1
v_call: TRBV10-2
cdr3_nt: TGCGCCAGCAGTGGCACGAATGAGCAGTTCTTC
cdr3_aa: CASSGTNEQFF

d_call: -
clone_size: -
j_call: TRBJ2-1
v_call: TRBV5-1
cdr3_nt: TGCGCCAGCAGCACGGGGTGGGTAAATGAGCAGTTCTTC
cdr3_aa: CASSTGWVNEQFF

d_call: -
clone_size: -
j_call: TRBJ2-7
v_call: TRBV5-1
cdr3_nt: TGCGCCAGCAGCTCGAGACCCCAGGGGGGCCAAAGGGTCGAGCAGTACTTC
cdr3_aa: CASSSRPQGGQRVEQYF

d_call: TRBD2
clone_size: -
j_call: TRBJ2-1
v_call: TRBV7-2
cdr3_nt: TGTGCCAGCAGCTTAGCCGGGACTAAATACAATGAGCAGTTCTTC
cdr3_aa: CASSLAGTKYNEQFF

d_call: TRBD1
clone_size: -
j_call: TRBJ1-4
v_call: TRBV5-1
cdr3_nt: TGCGCCAGCAGCCCGGACAGGGTAAATGAAAAACTGTTTTTT
cdr3_aa: CASSPDRVNEKLFF

d_call: -
clone_size: few
j_call: TRBJ2-7
v_call: TRBV7-9
cdr3_nt: TGTGCCAGCAGCCAAAACCCCCCCTACGAGCAGTACTTC
cdr3_aa: CASSQNPPYEQYF

d_call: TRBD2
clone_size: -
j_call: TRBJ2-4
v_call: TRBV6-2/TRBV6-3
cdr3_nt: TGTGCCAGCGGTGACGGACTAGCCGGTAACATTCAGTACTTC
cdr3_aa: CASGDGLAGNIQYF

d_call: -
clone_size: few
j_call: TRBJ2-7
v_call: TRBV29-1
cdr3_nt: TGCAGCGTTGCGGGCCTAAGCTCCTACGAGCAGTACTTC
cdr3_aa: CSVAGLSSYEQYF

d_call: TRBD1
clone_size: few
j_call: TRBJ2-3
v_call: TRBV14
cdr3_nt: TGTGCCAGCAGCCCTCACACAGGGGGAATAGATACGCAGTATTTT
cdr3_aa: CASSPHTGGIDTQYF

d_call: TRBD1
clone_size: -
j_call: TRBJ1-2
v_call: TRBV5-1
cdr3_nt: TGCGCCAGCAGCGTTACGGGACAGGGGAGCTATGGCTACACCTTC
cdr3_aa: CASSVTGQGSYGYTF

d_call: -
clone_size: few
j_call: TRBJ2-3
v_call: TRBV18
cdr3_nt: TGTGCCAGCTCACCAACGGGGACCACAGATACGCAGTATTTT
cdr3_aa: CASSPTGTTDTQYF

d_call: -
clone_size: few
j_call: TRBJ2-5
v_call: TRBV7-9
cdr3_nt: TGTGCCAGCAGCTTAATGGGCCAAGAGACCCAGTACTTC
cdr3_aa: CASSLMGQETQYF

d_call: -
clone_size: few
j_call: TRBJ2-3
v_call: TRBV11-3
cdr3_nt: TGTGCCAGCAGTCGCGGACTAAACACAGATACGCAGTATTTT
cdr3_aa: CASSRGLNTDTQYF

d_call: -
clone_size: once
j_call: TRBJ2-1
v_call: TRBV3-1
cdr3_nt: TGTGCCAGCAGCCTTGGGGGCGAGTCCTACAATGAGCAGTTCTTC
cdr3_aa: CASSLGGESYNEQFF

d_call: -
clone_size: few
j_call: TRBJ2-3
v_call: TRBV18
cdr3_nt: TGTGCCAGCTCACCACCGCAGGGGAGGAACACAGATACGCAGTATTTT
cdr3_aa: CASSPPQGRNTDTQYF

d_call: -
clone_size: -
j_call: TRBJ1-2
v_call: TRBV6-5
cdr3_nt: TGTGCCAGCAGTAGTCAGGGTACGGGCAGCTATGGCTACACCTTC
cdr3_aa: CASSSQGTGSYGYTF

d_call: -
clone_size: -
j_call: TRBJ2-5
v_call: TRBV12-3/TRBV12-4
cdr3_nt: TGTGCCAGCAGTCGTACAGGGCTGGGGGAGACCCAGTACTTC
cdr3_aa: CASSRTGLGETQYF

d_call: TRBD1
clone_size: few
j_call: TRBJ1-2
v_call: TRBV24-1
cdr3_nt: TGTGCCACCAGTGACCCCGGCAGGGGGAATGGCTACACCTTC
cdr3_aa: CATSDPGRGNGYTF

d_call: TRBD1
clone_size: -
j_call: TRBJ2-7
v_call: TRBV5-6
cdr3_nt: TGTGCCAGCAGCCTAGACAGGGCGCTCGGAGAGCAGTACTTC
cdr3_aa: CASSLDRALGEQYF

d_call: TRBD2
clone_size: many
j_call: TRBJ2-3
v_call: TRBV4-3
cdr3_nt: TGCGCCAGCAGCCCACAGCGGGGAGATCGTCAAGATACGCAGTATTTT
cdr3_aa: CASSPQRGDRQDTQYF

d_call: -
clone_size: few
j_call: TRBJ2-1
v_call: TRBV7-2
cdr3_nt: TGTGCCAGCAGCCTCTACCTCTACAATGAGCAGTTCTTC
cdr3_aa: CASSLYLYNEQFF

d_call: -
clone_size: few
j_call: TRBJ1-1
v_call: TRBV7-3
cdr3_nt: TGTGCCAGCAGCTTCGACACGAACACTGAAGCTTTCTTT
cdr3_aa: CASSFDTNTEAFF

d_call: TRBD1
clone_size: -
j_call: TRBJ1-5
v_call: TRBV12-3/TRBV12-4
cdr3_nt: TGTGCCAGCAACGGGGACAGGAATAGCAATCAGCCCCAGCATTTT
cdr3_aa: CASNGDRNSNQPQHF

d_call: TRBD1
clone_size: few
j_call: TRBJ1-2
v_call: TRBV12-3/TRBV12-4
cdr3_nt: TGTGCCAGCCATTCCCGAAACAGGGGCTTGGCCTATGGCTACACCTTC
cdr3_aa: CASHSRNRGLAYGYTF

d_call: TRBD2
clone_size: -
j_call: TRBJ2-1
v_call: TRBV20-1
cdr3_nt: TGCAGTGCTAGAGATCCCCGGGGGGGCCCTAATGAGCAGTTCTTC
cdr3_aa: CSARDPRGGPNEQFF

d_call: -
clone_size: many
j_call: TRBJ2-1
v_call: TRBV6-5
cdr3_nt: TGTGCCAGCAGCCCCGACGGAGGTTCCTACAATGAGCAGTTCTTC
cdr3_aa: CASSPDGGSYNEQFF

d_call: -
clone_size: many
j_call: TRBJ2-3
v_call: TRBV20-1
cdr3_nt: TGCAGTGCTATACCTGGAGATACGCAGTATTTT
cdr3_aa: CSAIPGDTQYF

d_call: -
clone_size: -
j_call: TRBJ1-2
v_call: TRBV12-3/TRBV12-4
cdr3_nt: TGTGCCAGCAGTCTGAGGGGATGGACTGGCTACACCTTC
cdr3_aa: CASSLRGWTGYTF

d_call: TRBD2
clone_size: few
j_call: TRBJ2-1
v_call: TRBV6-2/TRBV6-3
cdr3_nt: TGTGCCAGCAGCACAACTAGCGGAGAGCAGTTCTTC
cdr3_aa: CASSTTSGEQFF

d_call: -
clone_size: -
j_call: TRBJ1-4
v_call: TRBV12-3/TRBV12-4
cdr3_nt: TGTGCCAGCAGTTTGGGGCAGCCACTGTTTTTT
cdr3_aa: CASSLGQPLFF

d_call: -
clone_size: few
j_call: TRBJ1-4
v_call: TRBV4-3
cdr3_nt: TGCGCCAGCAGCCAAGAAATGCGGGGAGGAAAACTGTTTTTT
cdr3_aa: CASSQEMRGGKLFF

d_call: -
clone_size: -
j_call: TRBJ2-3
v_call: TRBV7-2
cdr3_nt: TGTGCCAGCAGTCCCTTCGCAGATACGCAGTATTTT
cdr3_aa: CASSPFADTQYF

d_call: -
clone_size: few
j_call: TRBJ2-7
v_call: TRBV25-1
cdr3_nt: TGTGCCAGCAGTGATCCGGGATCCCTCTACGAGCAGTACTTC
cdr3_aa: CASSDPGSLYEQYF

d_call: TRBD1
clone_size: -
j_call: TRBJ2-1
v_call: TRBV7-9
cdr3_nt: TGTGCCCCGGGGACAGGGTCGAATGAGCAGTTCTTC
cdr3_aa: CAPGTGSNEQFF

d_call: -
clone_size: few
j_call: TRBJ2-5
v_call: TRBV5-1
cdr3_nt: TGCGCCAGCAGCTTGGGACATGCCCAAGAGACCCAGTACTTC
cdr3_aa: CASSLGHAQETQYF

d_call: -
clone_size: few
j_call: TRBJ1-2
v_call: TRBV5-4
cdr3_nt: TGTGCCAGCAGATCCGGGACGGCCGGTAGGGGCTACACCTTC
cdr3_aa: CASRSGTAGRGYTF

d_call: TRBD1
clone_size: -
j_call: TRBJ2-4
v_call: TRBV7-2
cdr3_nt: TGTGCCAGCAGCTTAGCGCCCCCCGGGACAGGGGACAACATTCAGTACTTC
cdr3_aa: CASSLAPPGTGDNIQYF